This record covers a single T cell receptor (beta chain). Per the study methods: The authors estimated nucleated cell counts from reference gene primer amplification. Libraries were prepared by immunoSEQ multiplex PCR; TCRdb keeps only in-frame clonotypes and omits some of them. The V and J calls and clone size were taken over from that table, and D and trimming were inferred from the DNA. Here the sample spans approximately 200,000 clones, 80% to 90% being singletons. The CDR3 runs 14 residues. Per the germline V gene, CDR1 is SGHNT and CDR2 is YYREEE (reference sequence). Trimming cost V 4 bases and J 4 bases; bases outside gene matches: 4. The sample originates from a study of blood T cell repertoires in COVID-19. Overall study: There were acute and convalescent COVID-19 samples, and they came from the United States, Italy and Spain.

The rearrangement links TRBV5-4 to TRBJ2-1; 8 positions agree with TRBD2. Material: peripheral blood. This TCR derives from a man aged 55 to 69 who had recovered from COVID-19. CDR3 nucleotide sequence: TGTGCCAGCAGCCGGGGGGGACTTTACAATGAGCAGTTCTTC. The encoded protein is CASSRGGLYNEQFF.